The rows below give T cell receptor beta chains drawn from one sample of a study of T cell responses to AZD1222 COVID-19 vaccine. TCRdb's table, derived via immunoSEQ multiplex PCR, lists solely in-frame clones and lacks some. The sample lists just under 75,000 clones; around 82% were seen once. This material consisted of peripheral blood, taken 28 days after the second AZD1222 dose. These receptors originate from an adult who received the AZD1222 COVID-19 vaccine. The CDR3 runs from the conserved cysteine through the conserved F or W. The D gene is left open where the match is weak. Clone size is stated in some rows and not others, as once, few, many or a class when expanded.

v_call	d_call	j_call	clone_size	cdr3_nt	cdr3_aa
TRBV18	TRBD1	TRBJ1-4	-	TGTGCCAGCTCACACAGGGGGCAAAACGAAAAACTGTTTTTT	CASSHRGQNEKLFF
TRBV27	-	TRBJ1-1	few	TGTGCCAGCAGTTTGCTCGGGTCTGAAGCTTTCTTT	CASSLLGSEAFF
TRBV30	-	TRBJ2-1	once	TGTGCCTGGAGTGTACAGGTTTACAATGAGCAGTTCTTC	CAWSVQVYNEQFF
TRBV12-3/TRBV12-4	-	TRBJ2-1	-	TGTGCCAGCAGTGTGGGGGGTCGGAATGAGCAGTTCTTC	CASSVGGRNEQFF
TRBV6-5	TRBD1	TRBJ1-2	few	TGTGCCAGCAGTTCCAAGTGGACAGGGGAGGGCTATGGCTACACCTTC	CASSSKWTGEGYGYTF
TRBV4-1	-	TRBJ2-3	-	TGCGCCAGCAGCCAAGAACGTGGAACAGATACGCAGTATTTT	CASSQERGTDTQYF
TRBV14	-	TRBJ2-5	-	TGTGCCAGCAGCCAAGCGACGTTTGGAGTGAAGACCCAGTACTTC	CASSQATFGVKTQYF
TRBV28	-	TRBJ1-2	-	TGTGCCAGCAGCCCCGCTCTGTTACAGGGTAGTGGCTACACCTTC	CASSPALLQGSGYTF
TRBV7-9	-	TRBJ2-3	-	TGTGCCAGCAGCTTGGTGCGCGGGCTGTCGACAGATACGCAGTATTTT	CASSLVRGLSTDTQYF
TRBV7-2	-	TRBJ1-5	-	TGTACCTATCAGTGGGGCTGGGGTCAGCCCCAGCATTTT	CTYQWGWGQPQHF
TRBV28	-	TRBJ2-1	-	TGTGCCAGCAGTTTAATAAATTTCGGACTTTATGGGAATGAGCAGTTCTTC	CASSLINFGLYGNEQFF
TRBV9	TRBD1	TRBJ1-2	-	TGTGCCAGCAGCGTAGAAAGAGGACCGACAGGGTCTAGGGGCTACACCTTC	CASSVERGPTGSRGYTF
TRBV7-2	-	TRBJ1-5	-	TGTGCCAGCAGCCCGTCCCTCGGGGAGGGGCAGCCCCAGCATTTT	CASSPSLGEGQPQHF
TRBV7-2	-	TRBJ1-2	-	TGTGCCAGCAGACTAGACCATAACTATGGCTACACCTTC	CASRLDHNYGYTF
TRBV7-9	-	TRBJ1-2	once	TGTGCCAGCAGCTTTCAGGGTAATGGCTACACCTTC	CASSFQGNGYTF
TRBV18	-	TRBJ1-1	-	TGTGCCAGCTCACCCCCCTCACAGATGAACACTGAAGCTTTCTTT	CASSPPSQMNTEAFF
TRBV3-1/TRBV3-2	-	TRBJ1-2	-	TGTGCCAGCAGCCAAAGATCGGGGCGGAACTATGGCTACACCTTC	CASSQRSGRNYGYTF
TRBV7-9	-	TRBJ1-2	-	TGTGCCAGCAGCTCATCTGGGGCCCTCTATGGCTACACCTTC	CASSSSGALYGYTF
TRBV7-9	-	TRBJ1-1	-	TGTGCCAGCAGCAATAGGGGTTCGGGTGAAGCTTTCTTT	CASSNRGSGEAFF
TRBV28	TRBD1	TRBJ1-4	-	TGTGCCAGCAGTTCCTCGACAGGGGCTAATGAAAAACTGTTTTTT	CASSSSTGANEKLFF
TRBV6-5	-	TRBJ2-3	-	TGTGCCAGCGGCGGGGGGACAGACACAGATACGCAGTATTTT	CASGGGTDTDTQYF
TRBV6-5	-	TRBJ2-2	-	TGTGCCAGCACCCCCGAATTACTCACCGGGGAGCTGTTTTTT	CASTPELLTGELFF
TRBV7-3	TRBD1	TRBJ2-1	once	TGTGCCAGCAGCTTACAGGGGACAGGGGGAATTGAGCAGTTCTTC	CASSLQGTGGIEQFF
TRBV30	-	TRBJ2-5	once	TGTGCCTGGGCAACTGGAGAGACCCAGTACTTC	CAWATGETQYF
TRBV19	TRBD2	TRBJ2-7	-	TGTGCCAGTAGCGCTGGGACTAGCGGGATTTACGAGCAGTACTTC	CASSAGTSGIYEQYF
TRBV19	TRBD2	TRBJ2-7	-	TGTGCCAGTAGTGCTCTAGCGGGGGGATACGAGCAGTACTTC	CASSALAGGYEQYF
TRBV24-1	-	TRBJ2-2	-	TGTGCCACCAGTGGAGAGGGGACCGGGGAGCTGTTTTTT	CATSGEGTGELFF
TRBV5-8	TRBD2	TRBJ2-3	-	TGTGCCAGCAGCCCGGGGACTAGTGGGACAGATACGCAGTATTTT	CASSPGTSGTDTQYF
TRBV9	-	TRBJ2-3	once	TGTGCCAGCAGCGAGGGGGGGCTCACAGATACGCAGTATTTT	CASSEGGLTDTQYF
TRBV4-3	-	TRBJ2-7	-	TGCGCCAGCAGCCAAGAATGGGGGAGCTCCTACGAGCAGTACTTC	CASSQEWGSSYEQYF
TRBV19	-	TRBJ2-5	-	TGTGCCAGTAGTATAGCCCACAGTGGCGGCGAGACCCAGTACTTC	CASSIAHSGGETQYF
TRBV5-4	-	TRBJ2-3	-	TGTGCCAGCAGCTGGGGGGGCTCGGGGCCCATAGATACGCAGTATTTT	CASSWGGSGPIDTQYF
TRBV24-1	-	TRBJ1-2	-	TGTGCCACCAGTTCCTCAGAACCCTATGGCTACACCTTC	CATSSSEPYGYTF
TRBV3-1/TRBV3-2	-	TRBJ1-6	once	TGTGCCAGCAGTACCGAGAGCTCCTATAATTCACCCCTCCACTTT	CASSTESSYNSPLHF
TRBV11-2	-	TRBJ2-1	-	TGTGCCAGCAGCTTAGCGCGTGGGACTTACAATGAGCAGTTCTTC	CASSLARGTYNEQFF
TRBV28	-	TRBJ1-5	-	TGTGCCAGCAGTTTGCGAAATAGCAATCAGCCCCAGCATTTT	CASSLRNSNQPQHF
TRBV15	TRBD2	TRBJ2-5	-	TGTGCCACCAGCAGAGATAAGTTAGGACTAGCGGGACAAGAGACCCAGTACTTC	CATSRDKLGLAGQETQYF
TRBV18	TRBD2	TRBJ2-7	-	TGTGCCAGCGCCGTCGGGGAGGGGCCCTACGAGCAGTACTTC	CASAVGEGPYEQYF
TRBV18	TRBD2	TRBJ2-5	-	TGTGCCAGCTCACCTCCGGGGACTAGCTTAGAGACCCAGTACTTC	CASSPPGTSLETQYF
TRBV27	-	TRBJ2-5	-	TGTGCCAGCAGCCCAGTACTGGGCCAGGGGAGACGGGAGACCCAGTACTTC	CASSPVLGQGRRETQYF
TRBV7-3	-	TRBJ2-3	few	TGTGCCAGCAGCTTAACGTACAGCAGCACAGATACGCAGTATTTT	CASSLTYSSTDTQYF
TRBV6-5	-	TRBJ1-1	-	TGTGCCAGCAGACGAGAACTTACGAACACTGAAGCTTTCTTT	CASRRELTNTEAFF
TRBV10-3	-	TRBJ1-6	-	TGTGCCATCAGTGAGTCAGGGGGAAGGGGACTGCAACCCCTCCACTTT	CAISESGGRGLQPLHF
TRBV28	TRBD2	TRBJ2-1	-	TGTGCCAGCAGTTCCTTAGCGGGAGGGCCCTACAATGAGCAGTTCTTC	CASSSLAGGPYNEQFF
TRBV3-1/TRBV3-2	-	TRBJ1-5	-	TGTGCCAGCAGCCAAATGTCGGTAGGCAATCAGCCCCAGCATTTT	CASSQMSVGNQPQHF
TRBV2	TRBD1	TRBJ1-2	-	TGTGCCAGCAGGGTCCGGGACAGGGGAAACTATGGCTACACCTTC	CASRVRDRGNYGYTF
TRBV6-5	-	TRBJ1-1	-	TGTGCCAGCAGCAAAGCGGGAAACACTGAAGCTTTCTTT	CASSKAGNTEAFF
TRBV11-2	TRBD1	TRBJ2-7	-	TGTGCCAGCAGCTTAGCCCGGGGGACAGGGGGGATCTACGAGCAGTACTTC	CASSLARGTGGIYEQYF
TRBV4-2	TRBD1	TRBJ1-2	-	TGTGCCAGCAGCCGAGGGACAGGGCCTGAATATGGCTACACCTTC	CASSRGTGPEYGYTF
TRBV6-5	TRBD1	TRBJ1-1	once	TGTGCCAGCAGGAGGGGACAGGGAGGTACTGAAGCTTTCTTT	CASRRGQGGTEAFF
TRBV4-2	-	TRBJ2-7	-	TGTGCCAGCAGCCAAGATCTAGGGGTCGATGGAAACTACGAGCAGTACTTC	CASSQDLGVDGNYEQYF